This T cell receptor beta chain emerged from a study of T cell responses to AZD1222 COVID-19 vaccine. Findings of the study overall: Nearly half of unique spike-specific TCRs reportedly avoided B.1.351 and B.1.1.7 mutated regions. Recipients of two AZD1222 doses showed rising Spike-specific TCR breadth and depth. The donors showed a predominance of white British ancestry and of females, with possible underestimation of clonal diversity. The number of AZD1222 recipients seropositive at baseline was only 5 to 7.

As concerns this clone: What it binds is unknown.

In germline, CDR1 is MNHEY, CDR2 SVGEGT. The CDR3 contains 14 residues. V gave up 1 base and J gave up 1 base, with 5 bases separating them. Repertoires were generated with immunoSEQ multiplex PCR, while TCRdb's copy carries only in-frame clones and drops some. The sample yields 210,000 or so clones, roughly 94% seen once. The receptor's source is an adult who received the MenACWY meningococcal vaccine as a control. This specimen was peripheral blood, taken 28 days after the second dose of the MenACWY control vaccine. V and J are TRBV6-2 or TRBV6-3 and TRBJ1-5; D might be TRBD1 (5 bases). The CDR3 protein is CASSYWGSNQPQHF. The CDR3 DNA is TGTGCCAGCAGTTACTGGGGGAGCAATCAGCCCCAGCATTTT.